Shown below are 23 T cell receptor beta chains from a single sample sequenced in a study of cytomegalovirus exposure and HLA in healthy donors (TCRdb year 2017). Library generation was performed with the immunoSEQ multiplex PCR assay. A mixture of 60 forward primers for TCR Vbeta segments and 13 reverse primers for TCR Jbeta segments was used in the multiplex PCR. Held by TCRdb, this immuneACCESS table contains in-frame sequences only and omits some clones. Under half of the omission traces to an unresolved V gene where checked; the cause of the rest is unknown. This sample gives about 190,000 clones in total; 74% of them show up just once. The top ten clones comprise around 3.3% of the sample. Sequenced material: PBMCs. These receptor sequences come from a woman aged 25 to 39 in good health and CMV-seropositive.

This clone turned up a few times. The rearrangement links TRBV4-1 to TRBJ2-7, with 9 bases matching TRBD2. Germline V CDR1 and CDR2: MGHRA, YSYEKL. V lost 4 bases and J lost 2; bases outside the gene matches: 6. This CDR3 contains 15 residues. The CDR3 DNA is TGCGCCAGCAGCCGCCCGACTAGCGGAGCCTACGAGCAGTACTTC. Its protein is CASSRPTSGAYEQYF.

This chain links TRBV7-9 with TRBJ1-1; D call uncertain. Germline V lookup: CDR1 SEHNR, CDR2 FQNEAQ (reference sequence). This CDR3 spans 15 amino acids. Trimming stripped 4 bases from V and 3 bases from J, with 15 bases between. The CDR3 loop reads CASSSIGEVYTEAFF. In nucleotides, the CDR3 is TGTGCCAGCAGCTCCATCGGGGAAGTATACACTGAAGCTTTCTTT.

This clone was detected once. The V call is TRBV28, the J call TRBJ1-5, with D perhaps TRBD1 (5 bases). Germline V gene lookup returns CDR1 MDHEN and CDR2 SYDVKM. This CDR3 region has 15 residues. Between the trimmed V and J ends, which lost 5 bases and 4 bases, there was a span of 15 bases. The CDR3 DNA reads as TGTGCCAGCAGTCCGGGACTCACCTCGAATCAGCCCCAGCATTTT. It is translated as CASSPGLTSNQPQHF.

The chain has TRBV28 and TRBJ2-7; TRBD1 might be the D (6 bases). Germline V gene sequence: CDR1 MDHEN, CDR2 SYDVKM. CDR3 length: 13 amino acids. V lost 5 bases and J 4 bases, leaving 12 bases between the germline ends. CDR3 in DNA: TGTGCCAGCAGTGTGGACAGTACTTACGAGCAGTACTTC. Translated: CASSVDSTYEQYF.

This clone was counted a single time. V usage is TRBV14 and J usage is TRBJ2-5; tentative D call: TRBD1 (5 bases). The CDR3 totals 17 residues. Germline V lookup: CDR1 SGHDN, CDR2 FVKESK. Trimming stripped 0 bases from V and 2 bases from J, with 16 bases between. The DNA of the CDR3 is TGTGCCAGCAGCCAAGAAAGGGGTTCGGTTTTACAAGAGACCCAGTACTTC. It codes for CASSQERGSVLQETQYF.

V gene TRBV7-9 combines with J gene TRBJ2-1; 12 bases map to TRBD1. Trimming took 8 bases from V and 9 from J; bases not matched to a gene: 2. Germline lookup yields CDR1 SEHNR and CDR2 FQNEAQ (reference sequence). The CDR3 is 12 residues long. As DNA, the CDR3 is TGTGCCAGCGGGACAGGGGGCGGTGAGCAGTTCTTC. Translating gives CASGTGGGEQFF. Based on the CDR3 plus reference TRBV7-9 and TRBJ2-1, the full variable domain is DTGVSQNPRHKITKRGQNVTFRCDPISEHNRLYWYRQTLGQGPEFLTYFQNEAQLEKSRLLSDRFSAERPKGSFSTLEIQRTEQGDSAMYLCASGTGGGEQFFGPGTRLTVL.

The CDR3 region is CASSIELAGGSYEQYF. The DNA for the CDR3 is TGTGCCAGTAGTATAGAACTAGCGGGAGGTTCCTACGAGCAGTACTTC. V is TRBV19 and J is TRBJ2-7, with 12 bases that match TRBD2. V lost 0 bases and J lost 1; bases outside the gene matches: 1. This CDR3 spans 16 amino acids. Germline assignment: CDR1 LNHDA and CDR2 SQIVND (reference sequence).

This clone was counted only a few times. The chain carries TRBV6-1 and TRBJ1-5, with TRBD1 matching 10 bases. V was clipped by 4 bases and J by 2 bases; unmatched bases: 14. The CDR3 runs 19 residues. The germline CDR1 and CDR2 sequences are MNHNS and SASEGT. The chain's CDR3 is CASSGPTTGGTSRNQPQHF. For the CDR3, the DNA is TGTGCCAGCAGTGGGCCCACGACAGGGGGCACTAGTCGCAATCAGCCCCAGCATTTT.

The chain employs TRBV28 and TRBJ1-5; tentatively, D is TRBD1 (6 bases). From germline, CDR1 is MDHEN and CDR2 SYDVKM. Trimming left V 5 bases short and J 8 bases short, with 19 bases between. This CDR3 is built from 15 residues. The CDR3 coding sequence is TGTGCCAGCAGTCCTGCCGCTCAGGGGATCGAGCCCCAGCATTTT. It codes for CASSPAAQGIEPQHF.

The chain combines TRBV28 with TRBJ1-5, with 7 bases aligning to TRBD1. The CDR3 has 14 residues. V dropped 4 bases and J dropped 6; count of bases not matched to a gene: 6. Per germline, CDR1 MDHEN and CDR2 SYDVKM. The CDR3 nucleotides are TGTGCCAGCAGTTCCCCAAGGGACAGTCAGCCCCAGCATTTT. This sequence encodes CASSSPRDSQPQHF.

The chain uses TRBV6-5 and TRBJ2-1, with D perhaps matching TRBD1 (5 bases). The CDR3 spans 12 residues. Between the trimmed V and J ends, which lost 7 bases and 4 bases, there was a span of 8 bases. Germline CDR1 reads MNHEY; CDR2 reads SVGAGI. CDR3 protein: CASTDRYNEQFF. Here the CDR3 DNA reads TGTGCCAGCACCGACAGATACAATGAGCAGTTCTTC.

The V call is TRBV5-6, the J call TRBJ1-1; 11 nucleotides align to TRBD1. Trimming took 4 bases from V and 6 from J; bases not matched to a gene: 2. The CDR3 is 13 amino acids. Germline V CDR1 and CDR2: SGHDT, YYEEEE. The CDR3 nucleotides read TGTGCCAGCAGCGCGGGACAGGGGGCTGAAGCTTTCTTT. Protein product: CASSAGQGAEAFF.

The chain uses TRBV5-1 and TRBJ2-3; TRBD2 matches at 9 bases. Trimming at V came to 0 bases and at J to 5 bases, leaving 7 bases not matched to a gene. The germline V gene encodes CDR1 SGHRS and CDR2 YFSETQ. The CDR3 contains 16 residues. CDR3 protein: CASSLDGGRVGDTQYF. CDR3 nucleotide sequence: TGCGCCAGCAGCTTGGATGGCGGGAGGGTTGGAGATACGCAGTATTTT. Based on the CDR3 plus reference TRBV5-1 and TRBJ2-3, the full variable domain is KAGVTQTPRYLIKTRGQQVTLSCSPISGHRSVSWYQQTPGQGLQFLFEYFSETQRNKGNFPGRFSGRQFSNSRSEMNVSTLELGDSALYLCASSLDGGRVGDTQYFGPGTRLTVL.

This chain uses TRBV7-7 with TRBJ2-7, with a tentative D call TRBD2 (5 bases). V lost 0 bases and J 6 bases, leaving 15 bases between the germline ends. Germline values: CDR1 SSHAT, CDR2 FNYEAQ (reference sequence). The CDR3 length is 15 residues. CDR3 protein: CASSLAPRGRGEQYF. DNA for the CDR3: TGTGCCAGCAGCTTAGCCCCCCGTGGCCGGGGCGAGCAGTACTTC.

The V gene is TRBV29-1, the J gene TRBJ1-5; TRBD1 might be the D (6 bases). Germline loops: CDR1 SQVTM, CDR2 ANQGSEA. The CDR3 extends over 13 amino acids. V was cut by 6 bases and J by 5 bases, with 14 bases left in between. CDR3 bases: TGCAGCGTGGCAACAGGGAGAGATCAGCCCCAGCATTTT. Translated, it gives CSVATGRDQPQHF.

The rearrangement uses TRBV6-6 and TRBJ2-7; tentatively, D is TRBD1 (6 bases). The ends were cut back, 4 bases at V and 3 bases at J, with 16 bases in the middle. This CDR3 has 15 residues. Germline CDR1 is MNHNY and CDR2 is SVGAGI (reference sequence). In DNA, the CDR3 is TGTGCCAGCAGTTCCATACAGGGATACTACTACGAGCAGTACTTC. Amino acids: CASSSIQGYYYEQYF.

J is TRBJ2-1 and V is TRBV5-4; 7 nucleotides align to TRBD2. The CDR3 is 15 amino acids. Germline trimming cut 2 bases from V and 10 bases from J; bases unmatched to any gene: 12. From germline, CDR1 is SGHNT and CDR2 YYREEE (reference sequence). This CDR3 reads CASSFSMRLAAEQFF. The CDR3 nucleotides read TGTGCCAGCAGCTTCTCAATGAGACTAGCAGCGGAGCAGTTCTTC.

The chain recombines TRBV19 with TRBJ1-3; 7 bases match TRBD1. J was trimmed by 0 bases and V by 4 bases; bases with no gene match: 6. Germline lookup yields CDR1 LNHDA and CDR2 SQIVND (reference sequence). There are 16 residues in the CDR3. CDR3 residues: CASSTTGHHSGNTIYF. The CDR3 bases are TGTGCCAGTAGTACGACAGGGCACCACTCTGGAAACACCATATATTTT.

V and J are TRBV7-9 and TRBJ2-3; tentative D call: TRBD2 (5 bases). Germline V gives CDR1 SEHNR, CDR2 FQNEAQ (reference sequence). The CDR3 loop spans 14 amino acids. V dropped 3 bases and J dropped 2 bases, with 9 bases sitting between them. This chain's CDR3 is CASSLTGYTDTQYF. CDR3 sequence (DNA): TGTGCCAGCAGCTTGACGGGGTACACAGATACGCAGTATTTT.

The chain employs TRBV5-1 and TRBJ2-1, with TRBD2 matching over 13 bases. The germline V gene encodes CDR1 SGHRS and CDR2 YFSETQ. CDR3 length: 15 amino acids. Trimming removed 1 base from V and 6 bases from J; junction bases left unmatched: 1. In nucleotides, the CDR3 is TGCGCCAGCAGCTTGACTAGCGGGAGGGCCAATGAGCAGTTCTTC. Translated: CASSLTSGRANEQFF.

This chain joins TRBV6-5 and TRBJ2-5; D is uncertain. The germline V and J ends were trimmed by 6 bases and 7 bases, with 15 bases remaining between them. There are 13 residues in the CDR3. The germline V gene encodes CDR1 MNHEY and CDR2 SVGAGI. CDR3 DNA sequence: TGTGCCAGCAGCCCCGGGTTAGGTGGGACCCAGTACTTC. Its protein product is CASSPGLGGTQYF.

CDR3 in amino acids: CASSGRDSHPYEQYF. In DNA form, the CDR3 reads TGTGCCAGCAGCGGCCGGGACTCACACCCCTACGAGCAGTACTTC. J is TRBJ2-7 and V is TRBV9; D perhaps matches TRBD2 (6 bases). CDR3 length: 15 residues. Germline CDR1 is SGDLS and CDR2 is YYNGEE. V was shortened by 3 bases and J by 2 bases, with 15 bases between the two germline ends.

The V gene is TRBV10-3, the J gene TRBJ2-7; the match to TRBD1 covers 7 bases. In germline, CDR1 is ENHRY, CDR2 SYGVKD. The CDR3 has 14 residues. Trimming cost V 4 bases and J 3 bases; bases outside gene matches: 6. CDR3 protein: CAISVGQGVYEQYF. The CDR3 DNA reads as TGTGCCATCAGTGTTGGGCAGGGGGTCTACGAGCAGTACTTC.